This T cell receptor (beta chain) was recovered during a study of T-cell memory formation after mild COVID-19. Across the whole study: Largely donor-specific TCR clusters were found. Overall study findings and caveats: Contracting CD8+ clones were enriched in EMRA, CD4+ mainly in CM and EM.

The CDR3 totals 16 residues. V was pared by 4 bases and J by 1 base, with 4 bases of the junction left unmatched. Per the germline V gene, CDR1 is SGHVS and CDR2 is FQNEAQ. On this clonotype: The antigen is unknown.

TCRdb recomputed calls from the 5' RACE reads with MiXCR, one row per CDR3 protein. The sample has fewer than 350,000 distinct CDR3 sequences, roughly 8% seen once; the top ten hold around a fifth. The TCR was taken from a man between 18 and 35 years old who had mild COVID-19 (a few samples of this study predate the infection). Cell type and time point are not known. Sequenced input: PBMCs or a T cell subset sorted from them (not recorded which). V gene TRBV7-8 combines with J gene TRBJ2-1; 10 bases match TRBD1. The CDR3 sequence: CASSYRTGGSYNEQFF. The CDR3 bases are TGTGCCAGCAGCTACCGGACAGGGGGTTCCTACAATGAGCAGTTCTTC. The entire variable domain, with the rest obtained from reference TRBV7-8 and TRBJ2-1, is as follows: GAGVSQSPRYKVAKRGQDVALRCDPISGHVSLFWYQQALGQGPEFLTYFQNEAQLDKSGLPSDRFFAERPEGSVSTLKIQRTQQEDSAVYLCASSYRTGGSYNEQFFGPGTRLTVL.